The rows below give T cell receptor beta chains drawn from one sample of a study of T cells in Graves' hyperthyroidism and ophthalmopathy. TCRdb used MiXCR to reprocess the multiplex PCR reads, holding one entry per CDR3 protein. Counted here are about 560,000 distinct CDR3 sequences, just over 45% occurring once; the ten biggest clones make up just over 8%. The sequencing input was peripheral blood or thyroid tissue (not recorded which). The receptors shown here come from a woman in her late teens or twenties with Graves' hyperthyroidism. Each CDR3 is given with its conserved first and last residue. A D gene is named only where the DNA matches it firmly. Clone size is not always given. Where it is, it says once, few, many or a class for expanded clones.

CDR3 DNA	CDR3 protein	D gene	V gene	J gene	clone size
TGTGCCAGCAGTTTAATCCTTGGGGGTGGGGAGCTGTTTTTT	CASSLILGGGELFF	.	TRBV12-3/TRBV12-4	TRBJ2-2	.
TGTGCCACCAGCAGAGGAGGGGGACGGTCTAACTATGGCTACACCTTC	CATSRGGGRSNYGYTF	.	TRBV15	TRBJ1-2	many
TGCGCCAGCAGCCAAGACCCCGGGGGCGAGCAGTACTTC	CASSQDPGGEQYF	.	TRBV7-9	TRBJ2-7	.
.	CASSLRRAHGPGSCFF	.	TRBV5-1	TRBJ2-2	.
TGTGCCAGCAGTAAAGGGACAGGGGGCATGGACACTGAAGCTTTCTTT	CASSKGTGGMDTEAFF	TRBD1	TRBV6-5	TRBJ1-1	few
TGTGCCAGCAGTGAATGGGGGAACTATGGCTACACCTTC	CASSEWGNYGYTF	.	TRBV25-1	TRBJ1-2	many
TGTGCCAGCAGCTTATTCGGGGCTCAGCCCCAGCATTTT	CASSLFGAQPQHF	.	TRBV7-9	TRBJ1-5	.
TGTGCCAGTAGGGGGGGGGCTAGTTCACCCCTCCACTTT	CASRGGASSPLHF	.	TRBV12-3/TRBV12-4	TRBJ1-6	.
TGCAGCGTGCAACGAGGTAGCGGGAGCAGGAATGAGCAGTTCTTC	CSVQRGSGSRNEQFF	TRBD2	TRBV29-1	TRBJ2-1	once
TGTGCCAGCAGCTCTGGGGGGACTAGCGGGACCTACGAGCAGTACTTC	CASSSGGTSGTYEQYF	TRBD2	TRBV7-3	TRBJ2-7	.
TGCAGCGTTGCAACAGGGACAGTTAACTATGGCTACACCTTC	CSVATGTVNYGYTF	TRBD1	TRBV29-1	TRBJ1-2	.
TGTGCCACCAGTGCTTCAGGCACCCAAGAGACCCAGTACTTC	CATSASGTQETQYF	.	TRBV24-1	TRBJ2-5	many
TGTGCCAGCAGTTTAAAGGGGCTAAATTCACCCCTCCACTTT	CASSLKGLNSPLHF	.	TRBV25-1	TRBJ1-6	.
TGTGCCAGCAGCGGACGACTAGGGGGCGAGCAGTACTTC	CASSGRLGGEQYF	.	TRBV13	TRBJ2-7	.
TGTGCCAGCAGTGAGCCGTACCCAAGTAATGAAAAACTGTTTTTT	CASSEPYPSNEKLFF	.	TRBV9	TRBJ1-4	.
TGTGCCAGCAGCAAAGACAGGGTCCTGACTTTC	CASSKDRVLTF	.	TRBV7-8	TRBJ2-6	.
TGTGCCAGCAGCTTAGTCCTCGGGGGCTACACCTTC	CASSLVLGGYTF	.	TRBV7-2	TRBJ1-2	many
TGTGCCAGCAGTGAAGGTGAGGGATGGAGCAATCAGCCCCAGCATTTT	CASSEGEGWSNQPQHF	.	TRBV7-9	TRBJ1-5	.
TGTGCCAGCAGCTTTACTTTTTCCTACGAGCAGTACTTC	CASSFTFSYEQYF	.	TRBV7-9	TRBJ2-7	.
TGTGCCAGCAGCACTACCGGGACTAGCGATGTTGAGCAGTTCTTC	CASSTTGTSDVEQFF	.	TRBV21-1	TRBJ2-1	.
TGTGCCACCAGCAGAGCGAGGACAGAAGGCGAGCAGTACTTC	CATSRARTEGEQYF	.	TRBV15	TRBJ2-7	many
TGCAGCGAGGCCGGGGCCAGCTACGAGCAGTACTTC	CSEAGASYEQYF	.	TRBV29-1	TRBJ2-7	.